The subject of this entry is one T cell receptor beta chain. This clonotype was detected many times. Its target antigen remains unknown. The record has no base qualities; no much larger clone is one base away. The data originate from a study of human T cells and chemical hapten exposure (dated by TCRdb to 2020 to 2023). Background on the whole study: For sensitization, 2% DPC in acetone was applied to an approximately 2 cm by approximately 2 cm area of upper inner arm skin. This study followed changes in the peripheral blood TCR repertoire in vivo during primary and secondary sensitization of alopecia patients to the hapten diphenylcyclopropenone (DPC). Patch tests used Finn chambers with 0.01% DPC on the upper back, scored after 6 days by International Contact Dermatitis Research Group standards. Libraries were pooled for sequencing, and variation in per-sample TCR yields was attributed mainly to small differences in library volumes within the pool. The patient cohort, mostly female, included alopecia areata with under or over 50% scalp involvement, alopecia totalis and alopecia universalis. Blood samples were taken from patients before sensitization (week 0) and then at 2, 6 and about 24 weeks after DPC sensitization. Throughout the study period of about 23 weeks, patients also received therapeutic DPC doses to the scalp every week. Twenty-nine alopecia patients provided blood for TCR sequencing at one to four time points (pre-sensitization, 2, 6 and 24 weeks).

General study outcomes and caveats: After repeated subsampling, changes were observed in the strength of the expansion versus patch-test correlation and in the threshold at which the correlation became significant. A positive correlation was found between the number of PT1 expanded TCRs and patch test score, with significance reached at thresholds 8, 16 and 32 but not 4. All patients had alopecia, a presumed autoimmune disease, so their immune response might differ from that of healthy individuals. DPC sensitization did not change the number of TCRs with a frequency above 1 in 1000, and there was no evidence of changes in global repertoire structure. Expanded TCRs formed significantly more large CDR3 similarity clusters than pre-sensitization or healthy control sets, consistent with antigen-driven responses.

The sample's time point label, in plain terms: patch test 2, 6 weeks after DPC sensitization. Reading the label with the study, this specimen's treatment or condition is: therapeutic diphenylcyclopropenone sensitization with weekly scalp DPC. At each patch-test visit, blood was drawn before the patch test was applied. Patients were eligible if aged 18 to 70, diagnosed with alopecia and judged suitable for DPC therapy, and pregnant patients were excluded. Total RNA was extracted from unfractionated whole blood that had been collected in Tempus Blood RNA tubes. The CDR3 measures 16 amino acids from cysteine to phenylalanine. Just CDR3 DNA is preserved here, 48 bases in frame from base 1. V and J lose 0 bases and 5 bases, and a span of 16 bases separates them. CDR1 and CDR2 (LNHDA, SQIVND) derive from the germline V gene (reference sequence). To prepare the library, RACE was applied. Sequencing relied on a NextSeq 500. Library preparation attached unique molecular identifiers to individual cDNA molecules for quantitative, reproducible TCR counting. Each blood RNA sample was used to sequence both TCR alpha and TCR beta chains. As for the original processing: The median number of TCRs per sample was roughly 100,000, ranging from 23,224 to 690,600. The Decombinator software suite was used to annotate the V, J and CDR3 of the TCR reads. Every sample was subsampled to the same number of TCRs (28,000) for the PS versus PT1 abundance plots. TCRs were defined as expanded if absent before sensitization and observed at least eight times at the 2-week time point. TCRdb reprocessed the public reads (quality trimming at Q25 with fastp, clone calling with MiXCR) and kept in-frame beta chains. Rows are combined by CDR3 protein, so each entry shows the most common genes and DNA. These V and J calls originate from TCRdb's pipeline instead of the authors' own analysis. The sample has about 85,000 distinct CDR3 sequences on record, approximately 10% of them singletons. 1.6% of the sample is taken by the ten largest.

The TCR sequence derives from a man aged 18-30 years with alopecia areata. Some clones in this sample may be carry-over from other donors' samples. Sequenced here: whole blood, sampled in connection with sensitization to the hapten diphenylcyclopropenone (DPC). The chain uses TRBV19 and TRBJ1-1; matching of 6 bases hints at TRBD1 as the D gene. The nucleotide sequence reads TGTGCCAGTAGTATAGATTTAGGACAGAGGCCGACTGAAGCTTTCTTT. Its protein reads: CASSIDLGQRPTEAFF.